The 5 T cell receptor beta chains presented below share a single source sample, sequenced in a study of yellow fever vaccine responses in identical twins. TCRdb analysed the RT-PCR reads with MiXCR anew, one entry per CDR3 protein. The sample records some 11,000 distinct CDR3 sequences, approximately 80% being singletons. The sample was T cells from blood (PBMCs), unsorted or a sorted subset (not recorded which), taken before or after yellow fever vaccination (not recorded which). The receptors originated from a woman aged 18-29 years who received the yellow fever vaccine.

The table lists this clonotype with a few counts. The V call is TRBV2, the J call TRBJ1-1; 9 nucleotides match TRBD1. The V gene's germline CDR1 is SNHLY and CDR2 FYNNEI. CDR3 length: 15 residues. The trim removed 5 bases at V and 0 bases at J, leaving 4 bases unmatched. CDR3 sequence (DNA): TGTGCCAGCAGTACCCACAGGGGGCTGAACACTGAAGCTTTCTTT. It encodes CASSTHRGLNTEAFF.

This chain uses TRBV4-1 with TRBJ2-7; 9 nucleotides align to TRBD2. Germline values: CDR1 MGHRA, CDR2 YSYEKL. The CDR3 totals 15 residues. The J segment lost 6 bases and the V segment lost 0 bases, leaving 6 bases of the junction unmatched. The CDR3 sequence is CASSQERGGLFEQYV. The CDR3 DNA sequence: TGCGCCAGCAGCCAAGAGCGGGGGGGCCTTTTCGAGCAGTACGTC.

V and J are TRBV2 and TRBJ2-7, with TRBD2 identical over 7 bases. From germline, CDR1 is SNHLY and CDR2 FYNNEI. V trimming: 6 bases; J trimming: 4 bases; junction bases outside the gene matches: 6. This CDR3 is built from 13 residues. In DNA, the CDR3 is TGTGCCAGCAGCGGGACGGGAGGTTACGAGCAGTACTTC. The encoded protein is CASSGTGGYEQYF.

The chain carries TRBV4-1 and TRBJ1-1; D unclear. V was shortened by 0 bases and J by 2 bases, with 7 bases between the two germline ends. Germline assignment: CDR1 MGHRA and CDR2 YSYEKL. The CDR3 has 14 amino acids. CDR3 region: CASSQDTANTEAFF. DNA of the CDR3: TGCGCCAGCAGCCAAGATACGGCAAACACTGAAGCTTTCTTT.

This clonotype came up a few times. V and J are TRBV11-1 and TRBJ1-1; unclear D gene. Germline values: CDR1 SGHAT, CDR2 FQDESV (reference sequence). Trimming stripped 2 bases from V and 0 bases from J, with 16 bases between. The CDR3 length is 17 residues. CDR3 DNA: TGTGCCAGCAGCTTATCCAGGACCGTAGAGATGAACACTGAAGCTTTCTTT. Residues: CASSLSRTVEMNTEAFF.